This entry lists 16 T cell receptor beta chains sequenced from one sample in a study of T cell repertoires in cytomegalovirus infection. In TCRdb, the reads were re-called with MiXCR into one record per CDR3 protein. The repertoire includes about 920,000 distinct CDR3 sequences, around a third of them detected once, and around 15% sits in the top ten. Their recognized antigens are unknown. This specimen was cultured CD8+ T cells from PBMCs, taken from culture after CMV antigen stimulation. The source is a human donor in good health (CMV status not recorded). Some clones in this sample may be carry-over from other donors' samples.

This clonotype was detected many times. J is TRBJ2-3 and V is TRBV7-9; D remains ambiguous. Per the germline V gene, CDR1 is SEHNR and CDR2 is FQNEAQ (reference sequence). Trimming removed 4 bases from V and 0 bases from J, with 5 bases in between. The CDR3 loop spans 13 amino acids. The CDR3 bases are TGTGCCAGCAGCTCTTATAGCACAGATACGCAGTATTTT. Its protein is CASSSYSTDTQYF.

As regards this clonotype: The CDR3 carries no conserved terminal phenylalanine or tryptophan, so it likely arises from a read error. The V call is TRBV3-1, the J call TRBJ1-1; D not certain. CDR1 and CDR2 from the germline V gene are LGHDT and YNNKEL (reference sequence). The CDR3 loop spans 13 amino acids. V was trimmed by 1 base and J by 4 bases, leaving 7 bases between them. For the CDR3, the DNA is TGTGCCAGCAGCCAAGTCCGGGGCACTGAAGCTTTCTTG. As protein: CASSQVRGTEAFL.

The chain joins TRBV14 to TRBJ2-3; D not certain. With 0 bases removed from V and 2 bases from J, the gap between germline ends came to 12 bases. The germline CDR1 and CDR2 sequences are SGHDN and FVKESK. CDR3 length equals 16 residues. This chain's CDR3 is CASSQEKARYTDTQYF. CDR3 sequence (DNA): TGTGCCAGCAGCCAAGAAAAGGCTAGGTACACAGATACGCAGTATTTT. The full variable domain, in which reference TRBV14 and TRBJ2-3 provide the parts outside the CDR3, is EAGVTQFPSHSVIEKGQTVTLRCDPISGHDNLYWYRRVMGKEIKFLLHFVKESKQDESGMPNNRFLAERTGGTYSTLKVQPAELEDSGVYFCASSQEKARYTDTQYFGPGTRLTVL.

This clonotype was seen a few times. The chain employs TRBV6-1 and TRBJ1-1; TRBD1 might be the D (6 bases). CDR1 and CDR2 (germline): MNHNS, SASEGT. There are 15 residues in the CDR3. The V and J ends lost 2 bases and 6 bases respectively, with 16 bases between them. CDR3 nucleotides: TGTGCCAGCAGTGAAAAGGTGGGGGGGCGGGCTGAAGCTTTCTTT. Protein product: CASSEKVGGRAEAFF.

The genes are TRBV7-9 and TRBJ1-3; D unclear. The CDR3 is 16 residues long. V was clipped by 8 bases and J by 2 bases, with 19 bases between them. Germline loops: CDR1 SEHNR, CDR2 FQNEAQ (reference sequence). This chain's CDR3 is CASSPRRDSPGNTIYF. The CDR3 DNA reads as TGTGCCAGCTCCCCAAGGAGAGATTCTCCTGGAAACACCATATATTTT.

Points on this clonotype: One junction end does not reproduce the germline sequence, and a read error may be involved. J is TRBJ2-2 and V is TRBV9, with D possibly being TRBD1 or TRBD2 (5 bases each). CDR1 and CDR2 from the germline V gene are SGDLS and YYNGEE. The CDR3 contains 14 residues. The CDR3 here is CASSDRLNTGELLF. CDR3 coding DNA: TGTGCCAGCAGTGACAGACTCAACACCGGGGAGCTGCTTTTT.

The gene calls are TRBV10-3 and TRBJ2-1; possible D gene TRBD1, 5 bases. In germline, CDR1 is ENHRY, CDR2 SYGVKD. V was shortened by 1 base and J by 7 bases, with 17 bases between the two germline ends. CDR3 size: 16 residues. In DNA form, the CDR3 reads TGTGCCATCAGTGAGTACAACGGACAAATTGTAAATGAGCAGTTCTTC. Translated: CAISEYNGQIVNEQFF.

This clonotype was recorded a few times. The rearrangement links TRBV6-6 to TRBJ2-3; D is unresolved. Germline V gives CDR1 MNHNY, CDR2 SVGAGI (reference sequence). The CDR3 loop spans 17 amino acids. Trimming took 0 bases from V and 2 from J, leaving 15 bases between them. The CDR3 DNA is TGTGCCAGCAGTTACTCGATTTTCAGGCAACACACAGATACGCAGTATTTT. It codes for CASSYSIFRQHTDTQYF.

In this sample, this clonotype turned up once. The V gene is TRBV20-1, the J gene TRBJ1-1; D gene unclear. The CDR3 is 13 residues long. V dropped 0 bases and J dropped 1 base, with 6 bases sitting between them. Germline loops: CDR1 DFQATT, CDR2 SNEGSKA (reference sequence). DNA of the CDR3: TGCAGTGCTAGAGACCCGGCGAACACTGAAGCTTTCTTT. It is translated as CSARDPANTEAFF.

This clonotype was observed a few times. In DNA form, the CDR3 reads TGTGCCAGCAGTTTGGGGGGCCCCGTTCAGCCCCAGCATTTT. Translation: CASSLGGPVQPQHF. This chain links TRBV12-3 or TRBV12-4 with TRBJ1-5; perhaps TRBD1 as D (6 bases). CDR3 length equals 14 residues. Trimming stripped 3 bases from V and 6 bases from J, with 12 bases between.

The CDR3 DNA sequence: TGTGCCAGCAGCTTGGGGTCAGGGTTCACTGAAGCTTTCTTT. As protein: CASSLGSGFTEAFF. J is TRBJ1-1 and V is TRBV5-6, with a possible D match to TRBD1 (5 bases). Trimming pared 0 bases from V and 4 bases from J, leaving 10 bases between. The CDR3 extends over 14 amino acids. Germline V gene lookup returns CDR1 SGHDT and CDR2 YYEEEE.

V and J are TRBV19 and TRBJ2-5, with 9 positions matching TRBD2. CDR1 and CDR2 from the germline V gene are LNHDA and SQIVND (reference sequence). This CDR3 is built from 15 residues. With 0 bases clipped from V and 3 bases from J, the junction kept 2 bases outside the gene matches. Here the CDR3 DNA reads TGTGCCAGTAGTATAGATCGACTAGCGGAAGAGACCCAGTACTTC. It is translated as CASSIDRLAEETQYF.

The chain couples TRBV5-1 to TRBJ2-1; 8 nucleotides match TRBD1. Germline lookup yields CDR1 SGHRS and CDR2 YFSETQ. After removal of 2 bases from V and 4 bases from J, the junction contained 5 bases not matched to a gene. The CDR3 extends over 15 amino acids. The CDR3 bases are TGCGCCAGCAGCTTAGCAGGGGGCCAATACAATGAGCAGTTCTTC. Translated, it gives CASSLAGGQYNEQFF.

The chain has TRBV27 and TRBJ2-1; D remains unclear. V lost 4 bases to trimming and J lost 3 bases, with 16 bases between them. The CDR3 covers 16 residues. The germline V gene has CDR1 MNHEY and CDR2 SMNVEV (reference sequence). The CDR3 loop is CASSSSAFLIYNEQFF. The DNA for the CDR3 is TGTGCCAGCAGTTCCTCGGCCTTCCTCATCTACAATGAGCAGTTCTTC.

Regarding this clonotype: The junction shows a germline mismatch at one end, possibly a read error. The chain couples TRBV5-3 to TRBJ2-2; maybe TRBD1 (7 bases). TRBV5-3 is an ORF; its function is uncertain. CDR3 length: 16 residues. The CDR3 DNA reads TGTGCCAGCAGCTTGGCGGGGACAGCACTTTGGGGGGAGCTGTTTTTT. Protein product: CASSLAGTALWGELFF.

This clonotype was picked up many times. The chain carries TRBV4-1 and TRBJ1-5, with D perhaps matching TRBD1 (5 bases). V gave up 0 bases and J gave up 7 bases, with 7 bases separating them. The CDR3 totals 13 residues. Germline lookup yields CDR1 MGHRA and CDR2 YSYEKL. CDR3 coding DNA: TGCGCCAGCAGCCAAGAGTGGGGGCAGCCCCAGCATTTT. Residues: CASSQEWGQPQHF.